This TCR beta chain was identified in a study of shared clonotypes between healthy human individuals. Study background: Each donor's CD8 memory used one plate, CD8 naive two, each CD4 subset three. The study, taken as a whole, reports: Shared across a few donors were around 5% of the naive CD4 clonotypes. Clonotypes shared by all four donors outscored non-shared clonotypes in generation probability.

Assay: immunoSEQ multiplex PCR; the TCRdb copy retains only in-frame clones and omits some. The profile covers over a million clones, with roughly 96% appearing a single time and roughly 1.2% taken by the ten largest. V shed 4 bases and J 15 bases; nucleotides not matched to a gene: 9. CDR3 size: 12 residues. Looked up from germline, CDR1 is MNHNS and CDR2 is SASEGT. As to this clone: Its target is unknown.

Sample: naive CD4+ T cells sorted from blood. As for subset: CD45RA+ positively selected. The source is a man aged 25-45 years in good health. The chain recombines TRBV6-1 with TRBJ2-3; 8 bases are shared with TRBD1. The CDR3 region is CASSGTGGRNYF. CDR3 nucleotides: TGTGCCAGCAGTGGAACAGGGGGGAGGAACTATTTT.